This T cell receptor (beta chain) was obtained from a study of OX40 agonist ivuxolimab in advanced cancers. About the study: Participants could have had prior anti-PD-1, anti-PD-L1 or anti-CTLA-4 therapy, and around 43% had some.

Patients were excluded for autoimmune disease history or systemic immunosuppression. Notes on the study in general: No determination was made of the antigen specificity of the expanded peripheral T cells. Clonal expansion from baseline to week 6 occurred in both CD4+ and CD8+ T cells.

Points on this clone: The antigen remains undetermined.

Germline V gene data show CDR1 as LNHDA and CDR2 as SQIVND (reference sequence). Trimming left V 7 bases short and J 4 bases short, with 8 bases between. The CDR3 has 11 residues. Generated by immunoSEQ multiplex PCR, the TCRdb table keeps only in-frame clones and is missing some. The repertoire holds about 76,000 clones, with 70% to 90% as singletons. Sample: CD4+ or CD8+ T cells sorted from blood, taken in a trial of the OX40 agonist ivuxolimab. V gene TRBV19 combines with J gene TRBJ2-7; possibly TRBD1 for D (5 bases). This TCR was recovered from an adult with an advanced solid tumor such as melanoma, head and neck, liver or kidney cancer. DNA for the CDR3: TGTGCCAGTACGCAGGGTTACGAGCAGTACTTC. This translates into CASTQGYEQYF. The full variable domain, rest sourced from reference TRBV19 and TRBJ2-7, is DGGITQSPKYLFRKEGQNVTLSCEQNLNHDAMYWYRQDPGQGLRLIYYSQIVNDFQKGDIAEGYSVSREKKESFPLTVTSAQKNPTAFYLCASTQGYEQYFGPGTRLTVT.